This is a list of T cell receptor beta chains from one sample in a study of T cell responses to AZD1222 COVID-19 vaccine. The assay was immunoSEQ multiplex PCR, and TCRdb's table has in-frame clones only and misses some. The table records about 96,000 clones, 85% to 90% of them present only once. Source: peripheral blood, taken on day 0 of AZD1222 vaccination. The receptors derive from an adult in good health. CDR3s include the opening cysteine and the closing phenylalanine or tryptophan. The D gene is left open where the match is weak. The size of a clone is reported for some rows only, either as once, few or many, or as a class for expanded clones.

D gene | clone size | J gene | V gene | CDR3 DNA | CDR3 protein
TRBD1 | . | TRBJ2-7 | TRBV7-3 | TGTGCCAGCAGCTTCACAGGGGGACAAGACGAGCAGTACTTC | CASSFTGGQDEQYF
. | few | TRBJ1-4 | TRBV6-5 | TGTGCCAGCAGTCTTGAGGGGGCAACTAATGAAAAACTGTTTTTT | CASSLEGATNEKLFF
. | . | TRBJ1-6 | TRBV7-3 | TGTGCCAGCAGCCAATATGGGGGGGCACCCCTCCACTTT | CASSQYGGAPLHF
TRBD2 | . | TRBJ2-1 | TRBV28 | TGTGCCAGCAGCCCCCATGGAGGCGGGAGGGCGAATGAGCAGTTCTTC | CASSPHGGGRANEQFF
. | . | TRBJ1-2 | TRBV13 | TGTGCCAGCAGCACTAGGCCTTATGGCTACACCTTC | CASSTRPYGYTF
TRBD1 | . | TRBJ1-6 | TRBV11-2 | TGTGCCAGCAGCCTATTAGGACAGGGTGATTCACCCCTCCACTTT | CASSLLGQGDSPLHF
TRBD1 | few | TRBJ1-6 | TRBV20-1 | TGCAGTGCTAGTGAGGGGGCGAATTCACCCCTCCACTTT | CSASEGANSPLHF
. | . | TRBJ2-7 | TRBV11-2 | TGTGCCAGCAGGGGTGGAGAGTCCTACGAGCAGTACTTC | CASRGGESYEQYF
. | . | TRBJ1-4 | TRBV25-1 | TGTGCCAGCAGTGAAGTGGGGTCAGGGACTAATGAAAAACTGTTTTTT | CASSEVGSGTNEKLFF
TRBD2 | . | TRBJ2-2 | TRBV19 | TGTGCCAGTACCCCGACTAGCATCCGCCCCGGGGAGCTGTTTTTT | CASTPTSIRPGELFF
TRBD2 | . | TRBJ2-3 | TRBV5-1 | TGCGCCAGCAGCCCTGGCGGGGGGGATAAGACGCAGTATTTT | CASSPGGGDKTQYF
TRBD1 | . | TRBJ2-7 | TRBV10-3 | TGTGCCATCAGTGAGTCAGGACAGGGCAACAACGAGCAGTACTTC | CAISESGQGNNEQYF
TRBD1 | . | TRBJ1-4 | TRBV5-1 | TGCGCCAGCGCTTTTCAGGGGGCGGGTGAAAAACTGTTTTTT | CASAFQGAGEKLFF
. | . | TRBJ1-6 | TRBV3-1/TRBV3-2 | TGTGCCAGCAGCCAGGCTCGGGGGACAAATTCACCCCTCCACTTT | CASSQARGTNSPLHF
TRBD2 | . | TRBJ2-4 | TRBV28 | TGTGCCAGCACCGGAGCGGGAGAACATTACTTC | CASTGAGEHYF
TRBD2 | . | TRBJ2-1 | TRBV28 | TGTGCCAGCAGTTCCTCGGGACTAGCGGGGTGGAATGAGCAGTTCTTC | CASSSSGLAGWNEQFF
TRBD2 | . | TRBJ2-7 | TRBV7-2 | TGTGCCAGCAGCTTAGCCCTAGCGGGAGGGCCGGGAGAGCAGTACTTC | CASSLALAGGPGEQYF
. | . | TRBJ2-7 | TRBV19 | TGTGCCAGTAGTCACCTATACGAGCAGTACTTC | CASSHLYEQYF
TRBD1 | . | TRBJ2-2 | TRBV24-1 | TGTGCCACCAGCATCACAGGGGGAACCGGGGAGCTGTTTTTT | CATSITGGTGELFF
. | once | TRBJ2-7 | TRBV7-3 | TGTGCCAGCAGCGCAACAGGGCGGTACGAGCAGTACTTC | CASSATGRYEQYF
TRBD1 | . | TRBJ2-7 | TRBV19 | TGTGCCAGTAGTCCCGGACAGGCCTACGAGCAGTACTTC | CASSPGQAYEQYF
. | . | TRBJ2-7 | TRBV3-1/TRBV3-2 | TGTGCCAGCAGCCAAGTTGGCTACGAGCAGTACTTC | CASSQVGYEQYF